The rows below give T cell receptor beta chains drawn from one sample of a study of human CD8 memory T cell subsets. TCRdb reprocessed the 5' RACE reads and stores each CDR3 protein as one record, lacking DNA. This sample's clone table lists 7,000 or so distinct CDR3 sequences. The sequencing input was CD8+ stem-like memory T cells (TSCM and TCM) sorted from PBMCs. These receptors all stem from a human donor in good health. Each CDR3 is given with its conserved first and last residue. The size field is filled for only some rows; it gives once, few, many or a size class.

V: TRBV18; size: -; J: TRBJ2-1; CDR3: CASSPSEGQFF
V: TRBV7-2; size: -; J: TRBJ2-7; CDR3: CASSRPSISYEQYF
V: TRBV20-1; size: -; J: TRBJ2-1; CDR3: CSAREGAGSYNEQFF
V: TRBV13; size: medium-sized; J: TRBJ2-7; CDR3: CASSLGASGRGSTYEQYF
V: TRBV3-1; size: -; J: TRBJ2-7; CDR3: CASSHRSGYEQYF
V: TRBV27; size: -; J: TRBJ2-7; CDR3: CASSFNSASEQYF
V: TRBV12-3/TRBV12-4; size: -; J: TRBJ2-2; CDR3: CASSLDTEAAITGELFF
V: TRBV28; size: medium-sized; J: TRBJ2-7; CDR3: CASSAPVQGAYEQYF
V: TRBV28; size: medium-sized; J: TRBJ1-1; CDR3: CASSFRPNTEAFF
V: TRBV24-1; size: -; J: TRBJ2-3; CDR3: CATTPKTATGTDTQYF
V: TRBV6-6; size: medium-sized; J: TRBJ2-7; CDR3: CASSVGGTYEQYF
V: TRBV19; size: -; J: TRBJ2-3; CDR3: CASSPAGLAGATDTQYF